This entry is about one T cell receptor beta chain. Its matching antigen is unknown. PCR involved 60 Vbeta and 13 Jbeta primers. Original processing methods: Later analysis identified 88 million or so unique TCR beta chains, approximately 11 million shared. The assay was immunoSEQ multiplex PCR, and TCRdb's table has in-frame clones only and misses some. V and J calls and clone size come straight from that table; D and trimming were deduced from the DNA. The table lists roughly 160,000 clones, 85% of them singletons. This specimen belongs to a study of cytomegalovirus exposure and HLA in healthy donors. The CDR3 runs to 13 residues. General observations from the study: Earlier analysis looked at TCR beta V segments, and most were productive about 87% or about 30% of the time. HLA alleles were associated with 15,000 to 20,000 TCR beta sequences in a later analysis at 0.05 false discovery rate.

The V and J genes are TRBV21-1 and TRBJ2-7; the DNA was not compared with TRBD1, the D call given in the table. TRBV21-1 is marked as a pseudogene. The sequencing sample was made of PBMCs. This receptor was obtained from a boy between 2 and 15 years old in good health and CMV-seronegative. CDR3 coding DNA: TGTGCCAGCAGCCGACGGACAGGCTACGAGCAGTACGTC. It encodes CASSRRTGYEQYV.